These 20 T cell receptor beta chains came from one sample sequenced in a study of identical twins. TCRdb reprocessed the 5' RACE reads via MiXCR and lists one record per CDR3 protein. The sample shows some 500,000 distinct CDR3 sequences, 12% to 15% of them seen only once. This sample was shared with a second study, whose subject was yellow fever vaccine responses in identical twins.

The sequenced sample was CD4+ T cells sorted from blood. These receptors originate from a woman aged 18-29 years in good health.

The V gene is TRBV28, the J gene TRBJ2-5; 7 bases map to TRBD1. Losses at the gene ends were 7 bases for V and 3 bases for J; bases not matched to a gene: 17. This CDR3 comprises 17 residues. The germline V gene encodes CDR1 MDHEN and CDR2 SYDVKM. The CDR3, as DNA: TGTGCCAGCACCCCAGGGGGTCCCGACGGGCGTAAAGAGACCCAGTACTTC. Translation: CASTPGGPDGRKETQYF.

The chain couples TRBV6-2 or TRBV6-3 to TRBJ2-7, with 8 bases aligning to TRBD1. V lost 4 bases, J lost 4 bases, and 6 bases stayed unmatched. Germline lookup yields CDR1 MNHEY and CDR2 SVGEGT. The CDR3 runs 14 residues. The CDR3 here is CASSSDRENYEQYF. DNA for the CDR3: TGTGCCAGCAGTTCGGACAGGGAAAATTACGAGCAGTACTTC.

V and J are TRBV10-3 and TRBJ2-1, with D possibly TRBD2 on 5 matching bases. Looked up from germline, CDR1 is ENHRY and CDR2 is SYGVKD. Trimming shortened V by 0 bases and J by 5 bases, and 8 bases separated the two germline ends. CDR3 length: 14 amino acids. CDR3 amino acids: CAISESRRNNEQFF. In DNA, the CDR3 is TGTGCCATCAGTGAGTCTCGGAGGAACAATGAGCAGTTCTTC.

The CDR3 loop is CASSRQGMSEQYF. The CDR3 nucleotides are TGTGCCAGCAGTAGGCAGGGAATGAGTGAGCAGTACTTC. The V and J genes are TRBV25-1 and TRBJ2-7; D possibly corresponds to TRBD1 (5 bases). The V end was cut by 5 bases, the J end by 7 bases, with 15 bases between. Looked up from germline, CDR1 is MGHDK and CDR2 is SYGVNS. The CDR3 loop spans 13 amino acids.

The CDR3 DNA follows: TGTGCCAGCAGTCCCACAGGGGGAAACACAGATACGCAGTATTTT. Its translation: CASSPTGGNTDTQYF. The V and J genes are TRBV6-1 and TRBJ2-3; 8 bases align to TRBD1. The CDR3 extends over 15 amino acids. The V segment lost 5 bases and the J segment 2 bases; nucleotides outside the gene matches: 6. The V gene's germline CDR1 is MNHNS and CDR2 SASEGT.

Only a few counts were recorded for this clonotype. The CDR3 DNA is TGTGCCAGCAGCTCGCAGATGAGGACCGGGGAGCTGTTTTTT. Its translation: CASSSQMRTGELFF. V usage is TRBV12-3 or TRBV12-4 and J usage is TRBJ2-2; D is undetermined. This CDR3 has 14 residues. V lost 6 bases and J 5 bases, leaving 13 bases between the germline ends.

This clonotype was observed many times. The rearrangement joins TRBV29-1 to TRBJ2-1, with TRBD1 matching 9 bases. This CDR3 has 13 residues. The V and J ends lost 6 bases and 2 bases, in that order; junction bases with no gene match: 2. The germline gives CDR1 SQVTM, CDR2 ANQGSEA. The DNA for the CDR3 is TGCAGCGTGGGGACAGGGACCTACAATGAGCAGTTCTTC. Translating gives CSVGTGTYNEQFF.

This chain joins TRBV6-4 and TRBJ2-5; weak D call: TRBD1 (5 bases). V lost 1 base and J 7 bases, leaving 7 bases between the germline ends. CDR3 length: 12 residues. Germline V gene data show CDR1 as MRHNA and CDR2 as SNTAGT. CDR3 coding DNA: TGTGCCAGCAGTGACTTCACAGGGACCCAGTACTTC. Encoded protein: CASSDFTGTQYF.

This clonotype was recorded many times. The rearrangement uses TRBV7-2 and TRBJ2-7; D is undetermined. The germline gives CDR1 SGHTA, CDR2 FQGNSA. This CDR3 has 12 residues. Deletions cut 4 bases from V and 5 bases from J, with 9 bases between. In DNA form, the CDR3 reads TGTGCCAGCAGCTCCGGGTACGACGAGCAGTACTTC. Translating gives CASSSGYDEQYF. Full variable domain (remainder filled in from reference TRBV7-2 and TRBJ2-7): GAGVSQSPSNKVTEKGKDVELRCDPISGHTALYWYRQSLGQGLEFLIYFQGNSAPDKSGLPSDRFSAERTGGSVSTLTIQRTQQEDSAVYLCASSSGYDEQYFGPGTRLTVT.

This chain joins TRBV3-1 and TRBJ2-5; TRBD2 agrees at 14 bases. This CDR3 contains 16 residues. With V trimmed by 0 bases and J by 4 bases, 1 base remained unmatched. CDR1 LGHDT and CDR2 YNNKEL come from the germline V gene (reference sequence). The CDR3 coding sequence is TGTGCCAGCAGCCAAGAAGGGACTAGCGGGAGAGAGACCCAGTACTTC. This encodes CASSQEGTSGRETQYF.

This clonotype has only a few counts. The V and J genes are TRBV2 and TRBJ2-5; D uncertain. Germline V gene data show CDR1 as SNHLY and CDR2 as FYNNEI. This CDR3 region has 12 residues. Trimming removed 0 bases from V and 2 bases from J, with 1 base in between. Here the CDR3 DNA reads TGTGCCAGCAGTGAAGCTCAAGAGACCCAGTACTTC. It codes for CASSEAQETQYF. Complete variable domain (other parts from reference TRBV2 and TRBJ2-5): EPEVTQTPSHQVTQMGQEVILRCVPISNHLYFYWYRQILGQKVEFLVSFYNNEISEKSEIFDDQFSVERPDGSNFTLKIRSTKLEDSAMYFCASSEAQETQYFGPGTRLLVL.

The gene calls are TRBV15 and TRBJ2-3; TRBD1 matches at 7 bases. Per germline, CDR1 LNHNV and CDR2 YYDKDF (reference sequence). The V gene end was trimmed by 1 base and the J gene end by 5 bases; junction bases not matched to a gene: 12. The CDR3 has 17 residues. The CDR3 here is CATSRAYGQAGGDTQYF. The DNA for the CDR3 is TGTGCCACCAGCAGAGCGTATGGACAGGCGGGTGGAGATACGCAGTATTTT.

The table lists this clonotype with a few counts. This chain uses TRBV6-1 with TRBJ2-2; D ambiguous. The CDR3 has 12 amino acids. V dropped 7 bases and J dropped 3 bases, with 6 bases sitting between them. CDR1 is MNHNS, CDR2 SASEGT, per germline. Here the CDR3 reads CASTADTGELFF. The CDR3 DNA reads as TGTGCCAGCACCGCGGACACCGGGGAGCTGTTTTTT.

The chain uses TRBV30 and TRBJ1-2, with 11 bases that match TRBD1. V lost 3 bases to trimming and J lost 4 bases; unmatched junction nucleotides: 4. The CDR3 has 14 amino acids. In germline, CDR1 is GTSNPN, CDR2 SVGIG (reference sequence). CDR3 in DNA: TGTGCCTGGAGAGGGACAGGGGGTAGCTATGGCTACACCTTC. It is translated as CAWRGTGGSYGYTF.

The genes are TRBV4-3 and TRBJ2-3; D not resolved. CDR1 and CDR2 from the germline V gene are LGHNA and YSLEER. The ends were cut back, 1 base at V and 0 bases at J, with 8 bases in the middle. This CDR3 spans 15 amino acids. In DNA form, the CDR3 reads TGCGCCAGCAGCCAAGCCGTGGCAAGCACAGATACGCAGTATTTT. It encodes CASSQAVASTDTQYF.

This clonotype was counted between two and nine times. The chain couples TRBV7-9 to TRBJ1-2; possible D gene TRBD1, 6 bases. V dropped 5 bases and J dropped 4 bases, with 14 bases sitting between them. The CDR3 spans 14 residues. Germline CDR1 is SEHNR and CDR2 is FQNEAQ (reference sequence). Here the CDR3 reads CASSPPGHSYGYTF. Written as DNA, the CDR3 is TGTGCCAGCAGCCCCCCGGGACACTCCTATGGCTACACCTTC. The full variable domain, its missing parts supplied by reference TRBV7-9 and TRBJ1-2, is DTGVSQNPRHKITKRGQNVTFRCDPISEHNRLYWYRQTLGQGPEFLTYFQNEAQLEKSRLLSDRFSAERPKGSFSTLEIQRTEQGDSAMYLCASSPPGHSYGYTFGSGTRLTVV.

Many counts were recorded for this clonotype. The J gene is TRBJ2-1, the V gene TRBV7-2; 13 positions agree with TRBD2. V lost 5 bases, J lost 4 bases, and 5 bases stayed unmatched. The CDR3 contains 16 residues. CDR1 is SGHTA, CDR2 FQGNSA, per germline. CDR3 DNA sequence: TGTGCCAGCAGCCCCGGACTAGCGGGAGTATACAATGAGCAGTTCTTC. It translates to CASSPGLAGVYNEQFF.

This clonotype was observed a handful of times. V gene TRBV6-5 combines with J gene TRBJ2-7; TRBD1 agrees at 8 bases. This CDR3 region has 16 residues. V lost 0 bases, J lost 0 bases, and 4 bases stayed unmatched. Per germline, CDR1 MNHEY and CDR2 SVGAGI. Here the CDR3 DNA reads TGTGCCAGCAGTTACTCCCGCAGGGGGCTCTCCTACGAGCAGTACTTC. Translating gives CASSYSRRGLSYEQYF.

In its sample, this clonotype was seen a few times. CDR3 in amino acids: CATSRAGRELFF. CDR3 bases: TGTGCCACCAGCAGAGCTGGCCGGGAGCTGTTTTTT. This sequence joins TRBV15 and TRBJ2-2, with D uncertain. CDR3 length: 12 residues. V was trimmed by 1 base and J by 9 bases, leaving 6 bases between them. CDR1 and CDR2 from the germline V gene are LNHNV and YYDKDF (reference sequence).

This clonotype has just a few counts. This sequence joins TRBV7-2 and TRBJ2-7; perhaps D is TRBD1 or TRBD2 (5 bases each). V lost 6 bases and J lost 1, with 19 bases in between. In germline, CDR1 is SGHTA, CDR2 FQGNSA. The CDR3 covers 16 residues. CDR3 DNA sequence: TGTGCCAGCAGAAAATCCGGGACCGGGGCGTCCTACGAGCAGTACTTC. The encoded protein is CASRKSGTGASYEQYF.